This TCR beta chain was obtained from a study of blood T cell repertoires in COVID-19. Study-wide context: Sites in the United States, Italy and Spain provided acute and convalescent COVID-19 samples. T cells, B-cell-depleted T cells, or PBMCs supplied cDNA or gDNA.

This CDR3 spans 16 amino acids. The germline gives CDR1 SGDLS, CDR2 YYNGEE. Trimming stripped 6 bases from V and 3 bases from J, with 16 bases between. Original processing methods: Reference gene primer amplification yielded estimated nucleated cell counts. This table comes from immunoSEQ multiplex PCR, and its TCRdb copy is limited to in-frame clones, with some not included. V and J calls and clone size are given by that table; D and trimming were obtained from the DNA. The sample records a few hundred thousand clones, 86% being singletons. The chain is built from TRBV9 and TRBJ2-6; D is possibly TRBD1 (6 bases). The sample was peripheral blood. The sequence derives from a man between 25 and 39 years old who had recovered from COVID-19. The CDR3 here is CASISGVHGGANVLTF. The CDR3 nucleotides read TGTGCCAGCATTTCAGGGGTCCATGGTGGGGCCAACGTCCTGACTTTC.